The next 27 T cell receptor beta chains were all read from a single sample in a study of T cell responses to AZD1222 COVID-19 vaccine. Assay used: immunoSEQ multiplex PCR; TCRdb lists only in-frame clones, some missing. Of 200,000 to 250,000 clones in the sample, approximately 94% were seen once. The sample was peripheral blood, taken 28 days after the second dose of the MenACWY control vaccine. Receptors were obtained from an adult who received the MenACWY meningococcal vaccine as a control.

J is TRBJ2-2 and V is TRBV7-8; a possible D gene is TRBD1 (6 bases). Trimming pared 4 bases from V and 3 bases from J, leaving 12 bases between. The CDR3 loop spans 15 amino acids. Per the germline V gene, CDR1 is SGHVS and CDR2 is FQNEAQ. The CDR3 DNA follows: TGTGCCAGCAGCTCCGCCGGGACATACACCGGGGAGCTGTTTTTT. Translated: CASSSAGTYTGELFF.

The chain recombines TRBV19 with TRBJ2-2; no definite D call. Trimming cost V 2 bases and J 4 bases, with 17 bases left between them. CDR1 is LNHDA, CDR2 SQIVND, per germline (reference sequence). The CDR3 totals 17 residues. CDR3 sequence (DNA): TGTGCCAGTAGTATAACCAACTCAGACGGGTTCACCGGGGAGCTGTTTTTT. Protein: CASSITNSDGFTGELFF.

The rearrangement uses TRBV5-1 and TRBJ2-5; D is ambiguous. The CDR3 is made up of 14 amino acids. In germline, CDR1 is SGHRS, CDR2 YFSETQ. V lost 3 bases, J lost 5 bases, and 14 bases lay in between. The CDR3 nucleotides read TGCGCCAGCAGCTCGGACGGTTTACAGGAGACCCAGTACTTC. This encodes CASSSDGLQETQYF.

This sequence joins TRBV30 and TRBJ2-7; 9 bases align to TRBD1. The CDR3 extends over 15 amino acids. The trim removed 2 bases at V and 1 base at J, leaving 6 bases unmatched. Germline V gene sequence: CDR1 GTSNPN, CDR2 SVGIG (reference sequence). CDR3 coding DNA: TGTGCCTGGAGTCACCCCGGGACAGGGTCCTACGAGCAGTACTTC. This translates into CAWSHPGTGSYEQYF.

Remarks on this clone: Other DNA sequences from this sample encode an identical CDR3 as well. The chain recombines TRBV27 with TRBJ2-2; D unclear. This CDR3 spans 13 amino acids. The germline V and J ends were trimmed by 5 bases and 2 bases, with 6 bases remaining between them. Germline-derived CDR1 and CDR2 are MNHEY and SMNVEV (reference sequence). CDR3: CASSRLNTGELFF. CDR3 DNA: TGTGCCAGCAGTAGACTCAACACCGGGGAGCTGTTTTTT.

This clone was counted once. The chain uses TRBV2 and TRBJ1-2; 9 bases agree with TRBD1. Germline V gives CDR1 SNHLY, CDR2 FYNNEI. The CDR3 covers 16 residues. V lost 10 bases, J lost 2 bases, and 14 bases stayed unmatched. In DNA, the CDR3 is TGTGCCACAGGATCCGGGACAGGGAAACGGAACTATGGCTACACCTTC. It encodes CATGSGTGKRNYGYTF.

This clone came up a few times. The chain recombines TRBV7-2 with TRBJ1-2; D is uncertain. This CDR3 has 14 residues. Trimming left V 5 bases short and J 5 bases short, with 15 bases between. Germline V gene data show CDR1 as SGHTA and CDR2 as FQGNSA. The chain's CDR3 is CASSLRTVEYGYTF. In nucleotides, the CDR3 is TGTGCCAGCAGCCTGAGGACGGTGGAATATGGCTACACCTTC.

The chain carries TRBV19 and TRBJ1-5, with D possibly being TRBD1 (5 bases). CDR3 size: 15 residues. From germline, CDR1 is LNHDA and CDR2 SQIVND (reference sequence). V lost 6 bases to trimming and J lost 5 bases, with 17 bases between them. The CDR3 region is CASRPPGAEYQPQHF. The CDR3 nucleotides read TGTGCCAGTAGGCCTCCCGGGGCAGAGTATCAGCCCCAGCATTTT.

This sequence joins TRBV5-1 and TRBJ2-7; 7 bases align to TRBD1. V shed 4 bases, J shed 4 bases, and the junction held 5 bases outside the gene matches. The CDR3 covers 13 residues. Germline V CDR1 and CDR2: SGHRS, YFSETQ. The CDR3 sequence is CASSLIQGYEQYF. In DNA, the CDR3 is TGCGCCAGCAGCCTGATACAGGGGTACGAGCAGTACTTC.

CDR3 sequence (DNA): TGTGCCAGCAGCGCCGGCGGGGGGATCCCTCCGGGAGTCTACGAGCAGTACTTC. This sequence encodes CASSAGGGIPPGVYEQYF. The chain is built from TRBV7-9 and TRBJ2-7, with 8 bases matching TRBD2. After removal of 5 bases from V and 3 bases from J, the junction contained 18 bases not matched to a gene. The CDR3 spans 18 residues. The germline gives CDR1 SEHNR, CDR2 FQNEAQ (reference sequence). The full variable domain, its missing parts supplied by reference TRBV7-9 and TRBJ2-7, is DTGVSQNPRHKITKRGQNVTFRCDPISEHNRLYWYRQTLGQGPEFLTYFQNEAQLEKSRLLSDRFSAERPKGSFSTLEIQRTEQGDSAMYLCASSAGGGIPPGVYEQYFGPGTRLTVT.

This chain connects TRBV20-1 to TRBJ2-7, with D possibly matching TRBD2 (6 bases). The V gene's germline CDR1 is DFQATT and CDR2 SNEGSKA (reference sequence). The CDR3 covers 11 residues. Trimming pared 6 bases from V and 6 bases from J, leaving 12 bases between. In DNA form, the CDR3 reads TGCAGTGCCGGGAGCGAGGCCGAGCAGTACTTC. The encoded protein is CSAGSEAEQYF.

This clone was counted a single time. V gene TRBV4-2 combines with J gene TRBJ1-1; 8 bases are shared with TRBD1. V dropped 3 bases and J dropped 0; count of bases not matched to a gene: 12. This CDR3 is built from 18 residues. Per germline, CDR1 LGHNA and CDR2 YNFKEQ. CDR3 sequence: CASSHPGTGGLMNTEAFF. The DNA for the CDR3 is TGTGCCAGCAGCCATCCCGGGACAGGAGGCCTCATGAACACTGAAGCTTTCTTT.

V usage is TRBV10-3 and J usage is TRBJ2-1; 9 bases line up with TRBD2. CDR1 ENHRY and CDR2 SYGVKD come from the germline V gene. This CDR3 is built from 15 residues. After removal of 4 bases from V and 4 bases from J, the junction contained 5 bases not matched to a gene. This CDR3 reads CAISAGGGDYNEQFF. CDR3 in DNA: TGTGCCATCAGTGCTGGCGGGGGGGATTACAATGAGCAGTTCTTC.

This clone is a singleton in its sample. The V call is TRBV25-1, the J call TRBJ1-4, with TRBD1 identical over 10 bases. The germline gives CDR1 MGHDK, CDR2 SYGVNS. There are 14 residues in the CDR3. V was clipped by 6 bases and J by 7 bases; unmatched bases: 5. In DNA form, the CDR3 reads TGTGCCAGCAGAGACAGGGGGCGTTCTGAAAAACTGTTTTTT. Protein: CASRDRGRSEKLFF.

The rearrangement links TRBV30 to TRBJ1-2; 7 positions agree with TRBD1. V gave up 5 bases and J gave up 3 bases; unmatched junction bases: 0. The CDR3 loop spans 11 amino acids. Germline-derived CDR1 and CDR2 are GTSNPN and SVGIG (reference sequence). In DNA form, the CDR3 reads TGTGCCTGGGACAGGGACTATGGCTACACCTTC. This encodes CAWDRDYGYTF.

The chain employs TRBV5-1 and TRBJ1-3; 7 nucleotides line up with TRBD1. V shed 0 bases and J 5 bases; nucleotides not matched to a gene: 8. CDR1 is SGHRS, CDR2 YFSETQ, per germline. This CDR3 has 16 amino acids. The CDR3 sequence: CASSLGVRDSRNTIYF. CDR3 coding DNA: TGCGCCAGCAGCTTGGGGGTCAGGGACAGTAGAAACACCATATATTTT.

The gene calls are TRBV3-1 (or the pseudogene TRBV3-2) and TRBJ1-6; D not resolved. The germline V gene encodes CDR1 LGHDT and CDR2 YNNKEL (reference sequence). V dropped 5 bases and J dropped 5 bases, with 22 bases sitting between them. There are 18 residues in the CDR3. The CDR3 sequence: CASSVRIPISHHNSPLHF. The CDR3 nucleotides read TGTGCCAGCAGCGTAAGGATTCCCATTTCACATCATAATTCACCCCTCCACTTT.

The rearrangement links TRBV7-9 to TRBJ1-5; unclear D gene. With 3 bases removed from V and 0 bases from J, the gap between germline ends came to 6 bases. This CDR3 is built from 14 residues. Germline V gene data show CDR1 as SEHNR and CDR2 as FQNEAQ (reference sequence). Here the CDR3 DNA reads TGTGCCAGCAGCTTTTCGGGTAGCAATCAGCCCCAGCATTTT. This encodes CASSFSGSNQPQHF.

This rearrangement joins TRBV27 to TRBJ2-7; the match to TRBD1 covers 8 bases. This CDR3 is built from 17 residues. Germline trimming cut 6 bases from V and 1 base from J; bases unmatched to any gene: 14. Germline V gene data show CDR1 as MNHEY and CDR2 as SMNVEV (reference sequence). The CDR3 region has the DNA TGTGCCAGCAGCTTTACGCCGCCCGACAGGGGATCCTACGAGCAGTACTTC. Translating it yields CASSFTPPDRGSYEQYF.

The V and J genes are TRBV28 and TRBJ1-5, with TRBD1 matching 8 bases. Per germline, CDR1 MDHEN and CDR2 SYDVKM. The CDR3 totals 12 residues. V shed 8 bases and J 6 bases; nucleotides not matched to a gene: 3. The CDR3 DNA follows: TGTGCCAGCGGACAGGGCGCTCAGCCCCAGCATTTT. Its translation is CASGQGAQPQHF.

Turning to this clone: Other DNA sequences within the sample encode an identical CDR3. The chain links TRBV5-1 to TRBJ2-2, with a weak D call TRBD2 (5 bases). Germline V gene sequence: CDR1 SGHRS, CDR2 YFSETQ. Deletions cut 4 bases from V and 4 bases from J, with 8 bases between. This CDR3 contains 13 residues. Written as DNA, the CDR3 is TGCGCCAGCAGCCCCCGGGGCACCGGGGAGCTGTTTTTT. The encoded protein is CASSPRGTGELFF.

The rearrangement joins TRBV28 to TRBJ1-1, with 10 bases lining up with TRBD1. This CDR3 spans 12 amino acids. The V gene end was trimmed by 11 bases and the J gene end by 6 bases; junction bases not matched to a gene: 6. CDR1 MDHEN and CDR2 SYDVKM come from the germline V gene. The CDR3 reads CAGSGTGAEAFF. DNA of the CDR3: TGTGCCGGGTCCGGGACAGGGGCTGAAGCTTTCTTT.

CDR3 DNA sequence: TGCGCCAGCAGCTTGGCCGGACAGGGGGTGACGAACACTGAAGCTTTCTTT. It specifies CASSLAGQGVTNTEAFF. This chain connects TRBV5-1 to TRBJ1-1; 10 nucleotides agree with TRBD1. Germline lookup yields CDR1 SGHRS and CDR2 YFSETQ. This CDR3 comprises 17 residues. V gave up 0 bases and J gave up 1 base; unmatched junction bases: 6.

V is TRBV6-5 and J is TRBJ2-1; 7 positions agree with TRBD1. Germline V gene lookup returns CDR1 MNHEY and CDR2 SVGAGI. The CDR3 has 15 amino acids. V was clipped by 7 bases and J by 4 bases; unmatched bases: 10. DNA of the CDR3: TGTGCCAGCACCTACGGTGGGACAGTTTACAATGAGCAGTTCTTC. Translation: CASTYGGTVYNEQFF.

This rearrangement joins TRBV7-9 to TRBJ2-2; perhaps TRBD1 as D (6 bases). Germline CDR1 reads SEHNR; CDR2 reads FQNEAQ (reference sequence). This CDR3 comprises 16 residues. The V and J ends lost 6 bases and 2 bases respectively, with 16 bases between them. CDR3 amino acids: CASRLPGHINTGELFF. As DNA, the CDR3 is TGTGCCAGCAGATTACCGGGACATATTAACACCGGGGAGCTGTTTTTT.

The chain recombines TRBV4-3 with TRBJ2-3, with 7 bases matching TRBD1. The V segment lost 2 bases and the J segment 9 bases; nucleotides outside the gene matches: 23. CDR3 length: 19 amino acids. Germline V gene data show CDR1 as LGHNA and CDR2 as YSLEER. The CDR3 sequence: CASSQKIIRQGRVDLTQYF. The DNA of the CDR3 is TGCGCCAGCAGCCAAAAGATTATTAGACAGGGAAGGGTCGACTTAACGCAGTATTTT.

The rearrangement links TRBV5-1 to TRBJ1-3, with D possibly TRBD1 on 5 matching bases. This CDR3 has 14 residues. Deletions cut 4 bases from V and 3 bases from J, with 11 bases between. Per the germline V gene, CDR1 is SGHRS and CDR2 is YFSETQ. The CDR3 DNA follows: TGCGCCAGCAGCCCGGGGACTGTTGGAAACACCATATATTTT. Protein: CASSPGTVGNTIYF.